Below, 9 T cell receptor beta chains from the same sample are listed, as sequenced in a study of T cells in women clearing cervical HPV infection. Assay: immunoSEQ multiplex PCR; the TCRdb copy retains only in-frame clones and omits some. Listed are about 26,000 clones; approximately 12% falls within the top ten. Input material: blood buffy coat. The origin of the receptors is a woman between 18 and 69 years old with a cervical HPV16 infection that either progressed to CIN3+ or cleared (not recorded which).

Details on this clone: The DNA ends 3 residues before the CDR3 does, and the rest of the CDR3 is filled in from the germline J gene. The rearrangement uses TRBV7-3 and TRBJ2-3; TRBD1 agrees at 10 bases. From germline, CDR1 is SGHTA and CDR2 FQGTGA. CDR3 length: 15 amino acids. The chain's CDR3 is CASSSLGQGTETQYF. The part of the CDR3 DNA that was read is TGTGCCAGCAGCTCCCTGGGACAGGGGACGGAGACG.

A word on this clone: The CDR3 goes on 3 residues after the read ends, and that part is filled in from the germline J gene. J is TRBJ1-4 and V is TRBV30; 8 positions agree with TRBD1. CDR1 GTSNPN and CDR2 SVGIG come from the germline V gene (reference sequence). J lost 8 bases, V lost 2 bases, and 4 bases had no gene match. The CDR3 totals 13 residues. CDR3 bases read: TGTGCCTGGAGTCAGGGGGCGCAAGAAAAA. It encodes CAWSQGAQEK. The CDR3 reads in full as CAWSQGAQEKLFF.

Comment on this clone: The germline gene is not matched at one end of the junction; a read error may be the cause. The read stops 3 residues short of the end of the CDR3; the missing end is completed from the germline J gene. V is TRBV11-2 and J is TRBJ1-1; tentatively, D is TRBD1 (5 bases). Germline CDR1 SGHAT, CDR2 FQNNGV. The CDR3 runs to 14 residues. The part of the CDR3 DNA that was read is TGTGCCGGCAGCTACGGGGGGTTGAACACTGAA. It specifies CAGSYGGLNTE. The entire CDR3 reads CAGSYGGLNTEAFF.

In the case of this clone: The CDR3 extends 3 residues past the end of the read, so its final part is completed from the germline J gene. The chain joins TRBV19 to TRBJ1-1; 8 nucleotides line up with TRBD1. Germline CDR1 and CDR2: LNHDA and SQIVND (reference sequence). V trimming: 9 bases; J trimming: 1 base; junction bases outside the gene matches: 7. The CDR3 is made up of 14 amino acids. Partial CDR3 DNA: TGTGCCAGCAAGACAGGGGTAGGGAACACTGAA. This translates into CASKTGVGNTE. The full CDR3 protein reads CASKTGVGNTEAFF.

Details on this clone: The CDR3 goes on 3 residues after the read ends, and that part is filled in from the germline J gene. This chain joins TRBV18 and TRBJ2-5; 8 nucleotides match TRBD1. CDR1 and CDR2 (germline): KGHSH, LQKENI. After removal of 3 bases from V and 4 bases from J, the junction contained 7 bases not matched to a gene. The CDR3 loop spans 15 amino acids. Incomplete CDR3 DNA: TGTGCCAGCTCACCGAATCAGGGGGCGACAGAGACC. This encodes CASSPNQGATET. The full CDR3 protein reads CASSPNQGATETQYF.

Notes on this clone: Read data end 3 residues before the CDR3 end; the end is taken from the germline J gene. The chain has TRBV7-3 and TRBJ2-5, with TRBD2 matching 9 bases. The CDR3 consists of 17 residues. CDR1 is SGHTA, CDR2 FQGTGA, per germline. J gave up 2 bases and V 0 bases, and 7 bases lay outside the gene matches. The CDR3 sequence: CASSLTPSGINQETQYF. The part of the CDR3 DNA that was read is TGTGCCAGCAGCTTAACGCCTAGCGGGATTAATCAAGAGACC.

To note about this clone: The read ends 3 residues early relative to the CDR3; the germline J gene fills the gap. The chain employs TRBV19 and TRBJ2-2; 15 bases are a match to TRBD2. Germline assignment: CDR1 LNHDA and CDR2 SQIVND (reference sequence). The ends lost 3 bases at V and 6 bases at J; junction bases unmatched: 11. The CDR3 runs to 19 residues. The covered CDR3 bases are TGTGCCAGTAGTATTAGGACTAGCGGGAGGGCCTTTCGGGCCGGGGAG. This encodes CASSIRTSGRAFRAGE. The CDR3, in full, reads CASSIRTSGRAFRAGELFF.

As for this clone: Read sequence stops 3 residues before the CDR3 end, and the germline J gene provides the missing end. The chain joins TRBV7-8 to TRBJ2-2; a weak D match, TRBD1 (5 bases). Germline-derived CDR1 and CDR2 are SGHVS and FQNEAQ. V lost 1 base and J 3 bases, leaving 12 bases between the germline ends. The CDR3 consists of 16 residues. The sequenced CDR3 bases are TGTGCCAGCAGCTTAGTGGGCAGGGCTGACACCGGGGAG. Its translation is CASSLVGRADTGE. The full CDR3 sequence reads CASSLVGRADTGELFF.

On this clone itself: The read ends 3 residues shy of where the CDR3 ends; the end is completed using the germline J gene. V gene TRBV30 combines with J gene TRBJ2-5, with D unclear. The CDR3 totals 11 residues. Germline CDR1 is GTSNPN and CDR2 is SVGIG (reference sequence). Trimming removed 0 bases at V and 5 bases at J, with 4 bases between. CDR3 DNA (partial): TGTGCCTGGAGTGTACATGAGACC. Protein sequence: CAWSVHET. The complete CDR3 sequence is CAWSVHETQYF.